The next 20 T cell receptor beta chains were all read from a single sample in a study of early T cells in non-severe SARS-CoV-2 infection. Each CDR3 protein is one row after TCRdb ran MiXCR on the 5' RACE reads. The sample lists around 50,000 distinct CDR3 sequences, roughly 12% occurring once. The sample was whole blood. These receptors were taken from an adult who was a healthcare worker with PCR-confirmed SARS-CoV-2 infection or an uninfected control (not recorded which).

The chain uses TRBV20-1 and TRBJ2-6; either TRBD1 or TRBD2 may fit D (6 bases each). This CDR3 is 14 amino acids long. Germline V gives CDR1 DFQATT, CDR2 SNEGSKA (reference sequence). V gave up 6 bases and J gave up 3 bases, with 12 bases separating them. Here the CDR3 DNA reads TGCAGTGCAGGGGGAGGTCGTGGGGCCAACGTCCTGACTTTC. This translates into CSAGGGRGANVLTF.

This chain links TRBV12-3 or TRBV12-4 with TRBJ2-3; TRBD2 matches at 10 bases. Unmatched junction bases numbered 2, after V lost 2 bases and J lost 3 bases. The CDR3 totals 15 residues. The CDR3, as DNA: TGTGCCAGCAGTTTACCAGCGGGAGGGACAGATACGCAGTATTTT. It yields the protein CASSLPAGGTDTQYF.

This chain joins TRBV12-3 or TRBV12-4 and TRBJ2-3, with D tentatively TRBD1 (6 bases). The V gene lost 6 bases and the J gene lost 2 bases, with 15 bases spanning the gap. The CDR3 spans 15 residues. CDR3 DNA: TGTGCCAGCAGCCTCGGGACAACCACCACAGATACGCAGTATTTT. This codes for CASSLGTTTTDTQYF.

This clonotype was found a few times. This rearrangement joins TRBV12-3 or TRBV12-4 to TRBJ2-5, with D possibly TRBD2 on 5 matching bases. This CDR3 region has 15 residues. Trimming pared 3 bases from V and 2 bases from J, leaving 13 bases between. The CDR3 DNA sequence: TGTGCCAGCAGTTTGCAGTATGGACTGCAAGAGACCCAGTACTTC. It translates to CASSLQYGLQETQYF.

J is TRBJ2-4 and V is TRBV27, with D uncertain. The germline CDR1 and CDR2 sequences are MNHEY and SMNVEV (reference sequence). CDR3 length: 15 amino acids. V lost 2 bases and J lost 0, with 8 bases in between. CDR3 coding DNA: TGTGCCAGCAGTTTACGGGTTTTAGCCAAAAACATTCAGTACTTC. This codes for CASSLRVLAKNIQYF.

The rearrangement joins TRBV11-2 to TRBJ2-7; 7 bases match TRBD2. Germline values: CDR1 SGHAT, CDR2 FQNNGV. V shed 1 base, J shed 2 bases, and the junction held 14 bases outside the gene matches. The CDR3 spans 18 residues. CDR3 nucleotides: TGTGCCAGCAGCTTAGTTGGGGCTAGCGGATTACGGGCCTACGAGCAGTACTTC. This translates into CASSLVGASGLRAYEQYF. Variable domain in full (rest from reference TRBV11-2 and TRBJ2-7): EAGVAQSPRYKIIEKRQSVAFWCNPISGHATLYWYQQILGQGPKLLIQFQNNGVVDDSQLPKDRFSAERLKGVDSTLKIQPAKLEDSAVYLCASSLVGASGLRAYEQYFGPGTRLTVT.

The chain combines TRBV27 with TRBJ2-2; D not certain. The CDR3 has 15 residues. Germline V gives CDR1 MNHEY, CDR2 SMNVEV (reference sequence). V shed 0 bases and J shed 0 bases, with 5 bases lying between them. For the CDR3, the DNA is TGTGCCAGCAGTTTATCTGGCACGAACACCGGGGAGCTGTTTTTT. Translated: CASSLSGTNTGELFF.

This clonotype has only a few counts. The rearrangement uses TRBV5-1 and TRBJ2-3; 12 nucleotides agree with TRBD2. The CDR3 contains 16 residues. The germline V gene encodes CDR1 SGHRS and CDR2 YFSETQ. The junction had 8 bases not matched to a gene; V was cut back by 4 bases and J by 5 bases. The CDR3 is CASSARLAGDGDTQYF. DNA for the CDR3: TGCGCCAGCAGCGCCCGACTAGCGGGGGATGGAGATACGCAGTATTTT.

Details on this clonotype: A much larger clone differs by one base, so this may be a read error. The chain has TRBV7-6 and TRBJ2-5; no firm D call. CDR1 and CDR2 (germline): SGHVS, FNYEAQ. The CDR3 extends over 15 amino acids. V lost 10 bases and J 2 bases, leaving 20 bases between the germline ends. CDR3 in DNA: TGTGCCACGATGGACCCTAAGGGTGGTCAAGAGACCCAGTACTTC. Protein: CATMDPKGGQETQYF.

This rearrangement joins TRBV28 to TRBJ2-7; TRBD2 agrees at 11 bases. Germline CDR1 reads MDHEN; CDR2 reads SYDVKM. The CDR3 sequence is 16 residues long. The V gene end was trimmed by 7 bases and the J gene end by 3 bases; junction bases not matched to a gene: 11. The CDR3 sequence: CASTPWGSGRDYEQYF. CDR3 in DNA: TGTGCCAGCACCCCATGGGGTAGCGGGAGGGACTACGAGCAGTACTTC. The variable domain in full, with the rest retrieved from reference TRBV28 and TRBJ2-7, is DVKVTQSSRYLVKRTGEKVFLECVQDMDHENMFWYRQDPGLGLRLIYFSYDVKMKEKGDIPEGYSVSREKKERFSLILESASTNQTSMYLCASTPWGSGRDYEQYFGPGTRLTVT.

This clonotype was counted at least ten times. The CDR3 DNA is TGCGCCAGCAGTCGAACCGGGACACTTGACAATGAGCAGTTCTTC. Its protein is CASSRTGTLDNEQFF. This chain links TRBV5-1 with TRBJ2-1, with a possible D match to TRBD1 (6 bases). V was clipped by 5 bases and J by 5 bases, with 17 bases between them. CDR3 length: 15 residues. Germline lookup yields CDR1 SGHRS and CDR2 YFSETQ.

This clonotype was seen at least ten times. The chain links TRBV20-1 to TRBJ2-7; D is undetermined. The CDR3 totals 13 residues. From germline, CDR1 is DFQATT and CDR2 SNEGSKA (reference sequence). The V end was cut by 0 bases, the J end by 3 bases, with 9 bases between. The CDR3 DNA is TGCAGTGCTAGAGACAGGTTAATCTACGAGCAGTACTTC. It translates to CSARDRLIYEQYF.

The J gene is TRBJ2-5, the V gene TRBV19, with D possibly matching TRBD2 (5 bases). V was shortened by 3 bases and J by 5 bases, with 13 bases between the two germline ends. The CDR3 runs 14 residues. The germline CDR1 and CDR2 sequences are LNHDA and SQIVND (reference sequence). The DNA of the CDR3 is TGTGCCAGTAGTATCCGTTCAGCGGCGGAGACCCAGTACTTC. Translation: CASSIRSAAETQYF.

V gene TRBV6-2 or TRBV6-3 combines with J gene TRBJ1-1, with 8 nucleotides matching TRBD1. Germline V CDR1 and CDR2: MNHEY, SVGEGT. The CDR3 has 12 residues. V dropped 5 bases and J dropped 7; count of bases not matched to a gene: 3. The CDR3 sequence: CASSLQGVEAFF. Written as DNA, the CDR3 is TGTGCCAGCAGTCTACAGGGGGTTGAAGCTTTCTTT.

This clonotype appeared a few times. The genes are TRBV28 and TRBJ2-6; 7 nucleotides agree with TRBD1. Trimming removed 4 bases from V and 0 bases from J; junction bases left unmatched: 12. The CDR3 spans 19 residues. In germline, CDR1 is MDHEN, CDR2 SYDVKM. The CDR3 nucleotides read TGTGCCAGCAGTTCCGAACTCGGACAGGCGAGCTCTGGGGCCAACGTCCTGACTTTC. Translating gives CASSSELGQASSGANVLTF.

In its sample, this clonotype was seen many times. This chain uses TRBV2 with TRBJ1-6; D gene uncertain. The V gene lost 3 bases and the J gene lost 3 bases, with 3 bases spanning the gap. Germline CDR1 reads SNHLY; CDR2 reads FYNNEI. This CDR3 contains 13 residues. The CDR3 reads CASSDGYNSPLHF. Here the CDR3 DNA reads TGTGCCAGCAGTGACGGCTATAATTCACCCCTCCACTTT.

The chain combines TRBV5-1 with TRBJ2-7; 14 bases align to TRBD2. Trimming at V came to 7 bases and at J to 8 bases, leaving 8 bases not matched to a gene. Germline assignment: CDR1 SGHRS and CDR2 YFSETQ. The CDR3 is 14 amino acids. CDR3: CASGGLAGEEKQYF. Here the CDR3 DNA reads TGCGCCAGCGGGGGACTAGCGGGAGAAGAAAAGCAGTACTTC.

The chain carries TRBV7-7 and TRBJ2-5; possibly TRBD1 for D (5 bases). This CDR3 spans 14 amino acids. In germline, CDR1 is SSHAT, CDR2 FNYEAQ (reference sequence). CDR3 region: CSAGNSLRQETQYF. CDR3 bases: TGTTCGGCAGGGAACTCTCTGAGACAAGAGACCCAGTACTTC.

A few counts support this clonotype. The V gene is TRBV5-1, the J gene TRBJ2-3; 8 nucleotides line up with TRBD2. The CDR3 runs 16 residues. J gave up 4 bases and V 1 base, and 8 bases lay outside the gene matches. The germline V gene encodes CDR1 SGHRS and CDR2 YFSETQ. CDR3 nucleotide sequence: TGCGCCAGCAGCTTGAGGTTAGCGGGAACAGCAGATACGCAGTATTTT. This gives the protein CASSLRLAGTADTQYF.

This rearrangement joins TRBV29-1 to TRBJ1-1; D possibly corresponds to TRBD1 (5 bases). The germline V gene encodes CDR1 SQVTM and CDR2 ANQGSEA. The length of the CDR3 is 15 residues. V lost 7 bases and J lost 0, with 18 bases in between. The CDR3 loop is CSASPGWGMNTEAFF. In DNA form, the CDR3 reads TGCAGCGCGTCCCCCGGGTGGGGGATGAACACTGAAGCTTTCTTT.